This T cell receptor (beta chain) appears in the sequencing data of a study of radiation and T cells in renal cell carcinoma. As to time point: blood 4 weeks post-SBRT, at nephrectomy. Treatment noted: 15 Gy SBRT to primary tumor, nephrectomy 4 weeks later. Nephrectomy followed 15 Gy stereotactic body radiation by 4 weeks. Clear cell pathology was present in this patient's renal cell carcinoma. Sequencing was performed with immunoSEQ multiplex PCR; in TCRdb, only in-frame clones are kept and a portion is missing. Counted here are around 180,000 clones, about 88% occurring once; the ten biggest clones make up about 11%. This clone was observed a single time. Germline-derived CDR1 and CDR2 are SGHRS and YFSETQ. V was shortened by 6 bases and J by 9 bases, with 12 bases between the two germline ends. There are 11 residues in the CDR3.

This TCR was recovered from a woman aged 45-60 years with renal cell carcinoma. Specimen: blood, collected from a patient whose treatment included radiotherapy and nephrectomy. This chain joins TRBV5-1 and TRBJ1-2, with D hard to call. The DNA for the CDR3 is TGCGCCAGCACCGACGTTGGTAGCTACACCTTC. Encoded protein: CASTDVGSYTF.